These T cell receptor beta chains were read from a single sample in a study of PD-1 blockade in classical Hodgkin lymphoma. The method was immunoSEQ multiplex PCR; TCRdb's version includes in-frame clones alone and lacks a portion of them. The sample carries about 62,000 clones, 70% to 90% recorded once. The sequencing used peripheral blood mononuclear cells (PBMCs), collected at baseline. These receptors all come from a human donor with classical Hodgkin lymphoma. Each CDR3 is given with its conserved first and last residue. A D gene is named only where the DNA matches it firmly. A clone size is listed for some rows: how often the clone was seen (once, few, many), or a class if it is expanded.

TRBV6-5	TRBJ1-3	.	.	CASTHKPDSGNTIYF	TGTGCCAGCACCCACAAACCAGACTCTGGAAACACCATATATTTT
TRBV30	TRBJ1-2	.	.	CAGSRDYGYTF	TGTGCCGGGAGTAGGGACTATGGCTACACCTTC
TRBV29-1	TRBJ2-3	.	.	CSVRSGGNTDTQYF	TGCAGCGTAAGGAGTGGCGGGAACACAGATACGCAGTATTTT
TRBV18	TRBJ1-4	.	.	CASSPPPQPNEKLFF	TGTGCCAGCTCACCACCCCCGCAGCCAAATGAAAAACTGTTTTTT
TRBV6-5	TRBJ1-6	.	.	CASSEFGGNSPLHF	TGTGCCAGCAGTGAATTCGGGGGGAATTCACCCCTCCACTTT
TRBV6-6	TRBJ2-7	.	.	CASTKGGEQYF	TGTGCCAGCACCAAGGGTGGCGAGCAGTACTTC
TRBV5-1	TRBJ2-7	.	TRBD2	CASSLSNSRGGEQYF	TGCGCCAGCAGCTTGTCTAACAGTCGGGGGGGCGAGCAGTACTTC
TRBV5-1	TRBJ2-1	once	.	CASSLTTYENEQFF	TGCGCCAGCAGCTTGACGACATACGAAAATGAGCAGTTCTTC
TRBV27	TRBJ1-5	.	.	CASSLAGNNQPQHF	TGTGCCAGCAGTCTAGCGGGCAACAATCAGCCCCAGCATTTT
TRBV9	TRBJ2-7	.	.	CASSPSTVSYEQYF	TGTGCCAGCAGCCCTTCGACAGTTTCCTACGAGCAGTACTTC
TRBV7-6	TRBJ2-7	.	TRBD2	CASSSLGLAEKQYF	TGTGCCAGCAGCTCGTTGGGACTAGCGGAGAAGCAGTACTTC
TRBV19	TRBJ1-1	.	.	CASSIQGDTEAFF	TGTGCCAGTAGTATACAAGGGGACACTGAAGCTTTCTTT
TRBV6-6	TRBJ1-3	.	.	CASSYSNGNTIYF	TGTGCCAGCAGTTACTCGAATGGAAACACCATATATTTT
TRBV7-3	TRBJ2-7	.	TRBD1	CASSSTGNEQYF	TGTGCCAGCAGCTCGACAGGGAACGAGCAGTACTTC
TRBV5-6	TRBJ2-7	.	TRBD1	CASSYRDRGPYEQYF	TGTGCCAGCAGCTACCGGGACAGGGGGCCCTACGAGCAGTACTTC
TRBV5-6	TRBJ1-6	.	TRBD1	CASYRTGEGSPLHF	TGTGCCAGCTACCGAACAGGGGAGGGTTCACCCCTCCACTTT
TRBV19	TRBJ2-3	.	TRBD2	CASSARLAGGPDTQYF	TGTGCCAGTAGTGCACGACTAGCGGGGGGCCCGGATACGCAGTATTTT
TRBV19	TRBJ1-5	few	.	CASSHTGTSNQPQHF	TGTGCCAGTAGTCATACAGGGACTAGCAATCAGCCCCAGCATTTT
TRBV19	TRBJ2-2	.	.	CASSIYVDRGGELFF	TGTGCCAGTAGTATTTATGTCGACAGAGGAGGGGAGCTGTTTTTT
TRBV14	TRBJ2-1	.	.	CASSPRGYNEQFF	TGTGCCAGCAGCCCTCGGGGCTACAATGAGCAGTTCTTC
TRBV7-2	TRBJ1-1	once	.	CASSFRDAYTEAFF	TGTGCCAGCAGCTTCCGGGACGCCTACACTGAAGCTTTCTTT
TRBV4-2	TRBJ2-5	.	.	CASSPSNLYQETQYF	TGTGCCAGCAGCCCTTCGAATCTGTACCAAGAGACCCAGTACTTC
TRBV6-4	TRBJ2-1	few	.	CASSESYYNEQFF	TGTGCCAGCAGTGAATCCTATTACAATGAGCAGTTCTTC
TRBV4-2	TRBJ2-7	.	.	CASSKALSGPTYEQYF	TGTGCCAGCAGCAAAGCCCTTAGCGGCCCTACCTACGAGCAGTACTTC
TRBV11-2	TRBJ1-5	.	.	CASSSIHTGTSHSNQPQHF	TGTGCCAGCAGCTCTATACACACCGGGACATCCCATAGCAATCAGCCCCAGCATTTT
TRBV15	TRBJ2-1	.	TRBD2	CATSRDQGLAGGMNEQFF	TGTGCCACCAGCAGAGATCAAGGACTAGCGGGGGGGATGAATGAGCAGTTCTTC
TRBV4-3	TRBJ2-3	.	TRBD2	CASSQEASGGGTDTQYF	TGCGCCAGCAGCCAAGAGGCTAGCGGGGGGGGCACAGATACGCAGTATTTT
TRBV6-1	TRBJ2-1	.	TRBD1	CASRTGTGSLNEQFF	TGTGCCAGCAGAACCGGGACAGGGTCCTTGAATGAGCAGTTCTTC
TRBV6-1	TRBJ2-7	.	.	CASSEGGFGYEQYF	TGTGCCAGCAGTGAAGGGGGTTTTGGCTACGAGCAGTACTTC
TRBV11-2	TRBJ2-1	.	.	CASRRGPEQFF	TGTGCCAGCAGGCGTGGGCCTGAGCAGTTCTTC
TRBV7-6	TRBJ2-2	.	TRBD1	CASSLEPTGGRTGELFF	TGTGCCAGCAGCTTAGAGCCCACAGGGGGTAGAACCGGGGAGCTGTTTTTT
TRBV6-5	TRBJ2-1	.	.	CASSYSWDEQFF	TGTGCCAGCAGTTACTCGTGGGATGAGCAGTTCTTC
TRBV5-8	TRBJ2-7	.	.	CASSLDLAISYEQYF	TGTGCCAGCAGCTTGGATCTAGCGATCTCCTACGAGCAGTACTTC
TRBV4-1	TRBJ2-1	.	.	CASSQSTEGEQFF	TGCGCCAGCAGCCAAAGCACCGAGGGGGAGCAGTTCTTC
TRBV10-3	TRBJ2-2	.	.	CAISESWLLTNTGELFF	TGTGCCATCAGTGAGTCCTGGCTCCTGACGAACACCGGGGAGCTGTTTTTT
TRBV20-1	TRBJ2-7	.	.	CSAQLSYEQYF	TGCAGTGCGCAGCTCTCCTACGAGCAGTACTTC
TRBV9	TRBJ2-3	.	.	CASSVEGYLVDTQYF	TGTGCCAGCAGCGTAGAGGGCTATCTAGTGGATACGCAGTATTTT
TRBV7-9	TRBJ1-1	.	.	CASSFPQTNTEAFF	TGTGCCAGCAGCTTCCCCCAGACGAACACTGAAGCTTTCTTT
TRBV27	TRBJ2-2	.	TRBD2	CASRIAGGPGELFF	TGTGCCAGCAGAATAGCGGGGGGGCCCGGGGAGCTGTTTTTT
TRBV7-9	TRBJ2-5	.	.	CASSERFQREETQYF	TGTGCCAGCAGCGAAAGGTTCCAGAGGGAAGAGACCCAGTACTTC
TRBV7-2	TRBJ1-4	.	.	CASTLARATNEKLFF	TGTGCCAGCACCCTAGCCAGGGCAACTAATGAAAAACTGTTTTTT
TRBV7-3	TRBJ2-3	once	.	CASSPRLRTDTQYF	TGTGCCAGCAGCCCAAGACTCCGCACAGATACGCAGTATTTT
TRBV27	TRBJ1-1	.	.	CASSPGRLMNTEAFF	TGTGCCAGCAGTCCGGGACGCCTGATGAACACTGAAGCTTTCTTT
TRBV7-9	TRBJ2-7	.	TRBD1	CASSQGTGRYEQYF	TGTGCCAGCAGCCAAGGGACAGGAAGATACGAGCAGTACTTC
TRBV5-1	TRBJ1-4	.	.	CASSLDSPGEKLFF	TGCGCCAGCAGCCTGGACAGCCCGGGAGAAAAACTGTTTTTT
TRBV4-1	TRBJ1-5	many	.	CASSALDTHSNQPQHF	TGCGCCAGCAGCGCCTTGGACACCCATAGCAATCAGCCCCAGCATTTT
TRBV18	TRBJ2-1	.	TRBD1	CASSPPGTARVNEQFF	TGTGCCAGCTCACCACCCGGGACAGCGAGGGTCAATGAGCAGTTCTTC
TRBV7-2	TRBJ1-6	.	.	CASSLAQHNSPLHF	TGTGCCAGCAGCTTAGCACAGCATAATTCACCCCTCCACTTT
TRBV5-1	TRBJ2-7	.	TRBD1	CASASETGVYEQYF	TGCGCCAGCGCTTCCGAGACAGGGGTCTACGAGCAGTACTTC
TRBV11-2	TRBJ2-5	.	TRBD1	CASSLDFMTGYQETQYF	TGTGCCAGCAGCTTAGATTTTATGACAGGGTACCAAGAGACCCAGTACTTC